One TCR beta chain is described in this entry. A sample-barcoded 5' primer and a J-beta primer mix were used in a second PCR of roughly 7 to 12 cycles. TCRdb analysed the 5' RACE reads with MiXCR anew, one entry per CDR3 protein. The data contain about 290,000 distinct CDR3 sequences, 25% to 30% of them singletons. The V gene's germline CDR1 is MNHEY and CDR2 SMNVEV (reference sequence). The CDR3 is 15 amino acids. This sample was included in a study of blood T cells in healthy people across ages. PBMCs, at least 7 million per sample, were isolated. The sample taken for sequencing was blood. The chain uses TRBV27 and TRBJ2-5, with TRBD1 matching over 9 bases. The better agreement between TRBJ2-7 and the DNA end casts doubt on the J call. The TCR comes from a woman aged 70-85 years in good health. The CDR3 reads CASKIAGQGLYEQYF. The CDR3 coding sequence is TGTGCCAGCAAAATCGCGGGACAGGGACTCTACGAGCAGTACTTC.